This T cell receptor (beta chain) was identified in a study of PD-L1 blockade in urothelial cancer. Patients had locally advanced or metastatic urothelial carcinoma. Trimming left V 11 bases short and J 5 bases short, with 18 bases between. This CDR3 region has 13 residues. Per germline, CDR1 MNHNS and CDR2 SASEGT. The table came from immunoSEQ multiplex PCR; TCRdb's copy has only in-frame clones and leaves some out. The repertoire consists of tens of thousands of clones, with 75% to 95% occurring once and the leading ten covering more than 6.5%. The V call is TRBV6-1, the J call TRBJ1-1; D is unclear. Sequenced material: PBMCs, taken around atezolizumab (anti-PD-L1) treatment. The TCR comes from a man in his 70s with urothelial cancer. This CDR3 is CAVGGGGGTEAFF. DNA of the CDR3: TGTGCCGTCGGAGGAGGCGGAGGGACTGAAGCTTTCTTT.